This TCR beta chain was recorded in a study of cytomegalovirus exposure and HLA in healthy donors. Study-level results: Most TCRs appeared rarely, but some public TCRs recurred in many donors.

TCRdb keeps only in-frame clones here, not all; method: immunoSEQ multiplex PCR. This sample has approximately 160,000 clones; 84% occur once, and the top ten carry roughly 10%. About this clone itself: Its antigen is unidentified.

The TCR comes from a man younger than 40 in good health and CMV-seropositive. Sequenced sample: PBMCs.

CDR3 residues: CAWRGGSTYNEQFF. CDR3 DNA: TGTGCCTGGAGGGGCGGGTCTACCTACAATGAGCAGTTCTTC. The rearrangement uses TRBV30 and TRBJ2-1, with D possibly matching TRBD2 (5 bases). V was cut by 3 bases and J by 2 bases, with 11 bases left in between. The CDR3 runs 14 residues. Looked up from germline, CDR1 is GTSNPN and CDR2 is SVGIG (reference sequence).